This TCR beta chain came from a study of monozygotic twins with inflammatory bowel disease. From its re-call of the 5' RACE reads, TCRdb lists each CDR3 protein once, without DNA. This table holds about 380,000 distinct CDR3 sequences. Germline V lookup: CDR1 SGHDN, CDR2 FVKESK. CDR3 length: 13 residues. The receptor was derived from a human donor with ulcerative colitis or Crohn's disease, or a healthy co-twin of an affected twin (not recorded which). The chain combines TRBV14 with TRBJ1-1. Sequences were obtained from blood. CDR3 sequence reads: CASSQEHHTEAFF.